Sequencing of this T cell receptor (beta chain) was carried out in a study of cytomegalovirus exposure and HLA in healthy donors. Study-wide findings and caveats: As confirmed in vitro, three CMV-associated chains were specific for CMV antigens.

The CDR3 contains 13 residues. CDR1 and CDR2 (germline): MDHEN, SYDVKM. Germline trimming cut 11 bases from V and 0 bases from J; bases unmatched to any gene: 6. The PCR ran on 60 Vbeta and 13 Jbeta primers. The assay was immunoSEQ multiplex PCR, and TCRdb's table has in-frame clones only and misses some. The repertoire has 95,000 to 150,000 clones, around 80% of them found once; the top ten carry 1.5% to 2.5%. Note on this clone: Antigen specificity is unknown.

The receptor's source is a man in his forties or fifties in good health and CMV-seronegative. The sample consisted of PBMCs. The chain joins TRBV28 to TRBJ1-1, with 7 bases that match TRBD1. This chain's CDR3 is CAALTGMNTEAFF. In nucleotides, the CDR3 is TGTGCCGCCCTGACAGGGATGAACACTGAAGCTTTCTTT. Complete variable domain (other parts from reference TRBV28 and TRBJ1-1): DVKVTQSSRYLVKRTGEKVFLECVQDMDHENMFWYRQDPGLGLRLIYFSYDVKMKEKGDIPEGYSVSREKKERFSLILESASTNQTSMYLCAALTGMNTEAFFGQGTRLTVV.